This passage covers 32 T cell receptor beta chains from one sample sequenced in a study of T cell repertoires and Cas9 in healthy adults. Sequenced by immunoSEQ multiplex PCR; TCRdb stores in-frame clones only, minus some. The sample includes 20,000 to 25,000 clones, about 88% of them seen just once. The material sequenced was CD4+ effector T cells (CD127+, CD25-, CD137-, CD154-) from PBMCs; culture status not recorded. The source is a human donor in good health.

The CDR3 loop reads CASKTAGLAGFSSYNEQFF. The CDR3 nucleotides are TGCGCCAGCAAAACAGCAGGACTAGCGGGGTTCTCTTCCTACAATGAGCAGTTCTTC. V gene TRBV23-1 combines with J gene TRBJ2-1, with 12 nucleotides matching TRBD2. TRBV23-1 is an ORF, with its function uncertain. CDR3 length: 19 amino acids. V gave up 7 bases and J gave up 1 base; unmatched junction bases: 14.

The chain recombines TRBV7-9 with TRBJ2-3, with 9 bases lining up with TRBD2. With V trimmed by 4 bases and J by 4 bases, 3 bases remained unmatched. Germline lookup yields CDR1 SEHNR and CDR2 FQNEAQ (reference sequence). This CDR3 spans 14 amino acids. The CDR3 DNA reads as TGTGCCAGCAGCTGGGGACTAGCAGCAGATACGCAGTATTTT. It translates to CASSWGLAADTQYF.

This chain joins TRBV30 and TRBJ2-5; no clear D gene. V lost 2 bases and J lost 1, with 8 bases in between. CDR1 GTSNPN and CDR2 SVGIG come from the germline V gene (reference sequence). The CDR3 contains 13 residues. CDR3 sequence reads: CAWSIGVQETQYF. CDR3 sequence (DNA): TGTGCCTGGAGTATCGGAGTCCAAGAGACCCAGTACTTC.

The V call is TRBV11-2, the J call TRBJ2-5; D might be TRBD1 (6 bases). From germline, CDR1 is SGHAT and CDR2 FQNNGV. The CDR3 is made up of 15 amino acids. Trimming took off 0 bases at V and 1 base at J, with 9 bases between the two ends. The CDR3 sequence: CASSLDRGIQETQYF. CDR3 nucleotides: TGTGCCAGCAGCTTAGACAGGGGCATCCAAGAGACCCAGTACTTC.

This clone was seen a handful of times. The CDR3 protein is CASTDLAGVTNEQFF. In nucleotides, the CDR3 is TGCGCCAGCACCGACTTAGCGGGGGTTACAAATGAGCAGTTCTTC. The chain uses TRBV5-1 and TRBJ2-1; 9 bases match TRBD2. CDR3 size: 15 residues. Losses at the gene ends were 6 bases for V and 7 bases for J; bases not matched to a gene: 11. Germline lookup yields CDR1 SGHRS and CDR2 YFSETQ.

This clone was counted only a few times. The junction differs from germline at one of its ends, possibly a read error. Distinct nucleotide sequences in the sample also encode this CDR3. The chain is built from TRBV5-3 and TRBJ2-7; possibly TRBD1 or TRBD2 for D (6 bases each). TRBV5-3 is identified as an open reading frame with a role that is uncertain. The CDR3 consists of 15 residues. CDR3 DNA sequence: TGTGCCAGAAGCCTGGAGGGGGTAGGTCGATACGAACAGTACTTC. Amino acid sequence: CARSLEGVGRYEQYF.

The chain has TRBV5-1 and TRBJ2-7; TRBD1 agrees at 8 bases. Germline CDR1 and CDR2: SGHRS and YFSETQ. Trimming removed 1 base from V and 6 bases from J; junction bases left unmatched: 9. CDR3 size: 15 residues. The CDR3 reads CASSLHGTGGSEQYF. DNA for the CDR3: TGCGCCAGCAGCTTGCACGGGACAGGTGGATCCGAGCAGTACTTC.

The chain couples TRBV5-1 to TRBJ2-6, with a possible D match to TRBD1 (6 bases). Trimming cost V 4 bases and J 1 base, with 12 bases left between them. Germline V gene data show CDR1 as SGHRS and CDR2 as YFSETQ. The CDR3 totals 16 residues. The CDR3 nucleotides are TGCGCCAGCAGCCCCTTAGGGGGATCTGGGGCCAACGTCCTGACTTTC. It encodes CASSPLGGSGANVLTF.

This chain joins TRBV5-1 and TRBJ2-5, with TRBD1 matching 8 bases. The CDR3 contains 14 residues. Losses at the gene ends were 4 bases for V and 5 bases for J; bases not matched to a gene: 7. Per the germline V gene, CDR1 is SGHRS and CDR2 is YFSETQ. The CDR3 DNA reads TGCGCCAGCAGCATCGGACAGGGAAGGGAGACCCAGTACTTC. Residues: CASSIGQGRETQYF. The complete variable domain, with remaining parts taken from reference TRBV5-1 and TRBJ2-5, reads KAGVTQTPRYLIKTRGQQVTLSCSPISGHRSVSWYQQTPGQGLQFLFEYFSETQRNKGNFPGRFSGRQFSNSRSEMNVSTLELGDSALYLCASSIGQGRETQYFGPGTRLLVL.

As DNA, the CDR3 is TGTGCCAGCAGTCTGTTCGGGGGGCCCACCTACGAGCAGTACTTC. Protein: CASSLFGGPTYEQYF. The J gene is TRBJ2-7, the V gene TRBV2; D is possibly TRBD2 (7 bases). The CDR3 covers 15 residues. Trimming took off 5 bases at V and 2 bases at J, with 16 bases between the two ends. Germline V gene data show CDR1 as SNHLY and CDR2 as FYNNEI.

The table lists this clone with a few counts. This sequence joins TRBV27 and TRBJ1-4, with D perhaps TRBD1 (5 bases). The germline V gene has CDR1 MNHEY and CDR2 SMNVEV (reference sequence). This CDR3 is 15 amino acids long. V was shortened by 2 bases and J by 4 bases, with 11 bases between the two germline ends. This chain's CDR3 is CASSLRGRVNEKLFF. The DNA of the CDR3 is TGTGCCAGCAGTTTACGGGGCAGGGTTAATGAAAAACTGTTTTTT.

The genes are TRBV13 and TRBJ2-3; the D gene could be TRBD1 or TRBD2 (5 bases each). The CDR3 spans 12 residues. V lost 5 bases to trimming and J lost 10 bases, with 13 bases between them. Germline assignment: CDR1 PRHDT and CDR2 FYEKMQ (reference sequence). The chain's CDR3 is CASSPPRGAQYF. The CDR3 DNA reads as TGTGCCAGCAGCCCCCCGAGAGGGGCGCAGTATTTT.

V is TRBV6-5 and J is TRBJ1-2; D is unresolved. CDR3 size: 15 residues. Trimming shortened V by 0 bases and J by 0 bases, and 8 bases separated the two germline ends. Germline V gene lookup returns CDR1 MNHEY and CDR2 SVGAGI. The CDR3 DNA reads TGTGCCAGCAGTTACTCAGGGCCTACTAACTATGGCTACACCTTC. Translated: CASSYSGPTNYGYTF.

The V gene is TRBV4-1, the J gene TRBJ1-6; TRBD1 is a possible D gene (5 bases). The CDR3 contains 15 residues. Per germline, CDR1 MGHRA and CDR2 YSYEKL. With 3 bases removed from V and 7 bases from J, the gap between germline ends came to 13 bases. The CDR3 DNA follows: TGCGCCAGCAGCCAGGGGCAGGGCCGAAATTCACCCCTCCACTTT. It translates to CASSQGQGRNSPLHF.

The V call is TRBV5-6, the J call TRBJ1-1; 7 bases fit TRBD1. This CDR3 is built from 16 residues. J was trimmed by 1 base and V by 1 base; bases with no gene match: 7. Germline loops: CDR1 SGHDT, CDR2 YYEEEE. The CDR3 bases are TGTGCCAGCAGCTTGTTCACCGGGACAGCGAACACTGAAGCTTTCTTT. It is translated as CASSLFTGTANTEAFF.

This chain connects TRBV7-6 to TRBJ2-7; TRBD1 matches at 10 bases. Trimming cost V 5 bases and J 2 bases; bases outside gene matches: 6. Germline V gene data show CDR1 as SGHVS and CDR2 as FNYEAQ. This CDR3 is 15 amino acids long. For the CDR3, the DNA is TGTGCCAGCAGCCGGGGACAGGGGATAGCCTACGAGCAGTACTTC. This translates into CASSRGQGIAYEQYF.

J is TRBJ2-7 and V is TRBV19, with D perhaps matching TRBD2 (6 bases). Germline loops: CDR1 LNHDA, CDR2 SQIVND (reference sequence). This CDR3 has 16 amino acids. Trimming removed 5 bases at V and 0 bases at J, with 17 bases between. The CDR3 region has the DNA TGTGCCAGTAGTCCTAGGGGTTCCGGGGGCTCCTACGAGCAGTACTTC. It codes for CASSPRGSGGSYEQYF.

The V gene is TRBV9, the J gene TRBJ1-2; 9 nucleotides agree with TRBD1. Germline V lookup: CDR1 SGDLS, CDR2 YYNGEE. CDR3 length: 14 residues. V gave up 4 bases and J gave up 6 bases; unmatched junction bases: 7. The DNA for the CDR3 is TGTGCCAGCAGCCCTTTGACAGGGGGGGATGGCTACACCTTC. As protein: CASSPLTGGDGYTF.

In nucleotides, the CDR3 is TGTGCCAGTAATTCTATAGCGGGGGGAAACAATGAGCAGTTCTTC. Translating gives CASNSIAGGNNEQFF. The V call is TRBV19, the J call TRBJ2-1; TRBD2 agrees at 10 bases. The CDR3 sequence is 15 residues long. After removal of 7 bases from V and 5 bases from J, the junction contained 8 bases not matched to a gene. Looked up from germline, CDR1 is LNHDA and CDR2 is SQIVND (reference sequence).

The J gene is TRBJ2-2, the V gene TRBV6-1; D might be TRBD2 (6 bases). Germline V lookup: CDR1 MNHNS, CDR2 SASEGT. The CDR3 has 14 amino acids. Between the trimmed V and J ends, which lost 8 bases and 4 bases, there was a span of 14 bases. The CDR3 reads CASHGTRGTGELFF. DNA of the CDR3: TGTGCCAGCCACGGGACTCGAGGCACCGGGGAGCTGTTTTTT.

V gene TRBV2 combines with J gene TRBJ2-3; TRBD2 agrees at 8 bases. The CDR3 has 16 amino acids. Losses at the gene ends were 3 bases for V and 2 bases for J; bases not matched to a gene: 7. CDR1 and CDR2 from the germline V gene are SNHLY and FYNNEI. This chain's CDR3 is CASSEVAGIITDTQYF. The CDR3, as DNA: TGTGCCAGCAGTGAGGTAGCGGGGATTATCACAGATACGCAGTATTTT.

V usage is TRBV7-9 and J usage is TRBJ1-1, with 7 bases fitting TRBD1. The CDR3 contains 14 residues. Per the germline V gene, CDR1 is SEHNR and CDR2 is FQNEAQ (reference sequence). Germline trimming cut 5 bases from V and 2 bases from J; bases unmatched to any gene: 5. The CDR3 spells CASSPDRVNTEAFF. CDR3 DNA: TGTGCCAGCAGCCCTGACAGGGTCAACACTGAAGCTTTCTTT.

The sample holds a few counts of this clone. The genes are TRBV5-6 and TRBJ1-2; possible D gene TRBD1, 6 bases. The V and J ends lost 3 bases and 8 bases respectively, with 14 bases between them. The CDR3 extends over 13 amino acids. From germline, CDR1 is SGHDT and CDR2 YYEEEE. The CDR3 is CASSSTGLEGYTF. CDR3 DNA: TGTGCCAGCAGCTCAACAGGGCTCGAAGGCTACACCTTC. Complete variable domain (other parts from reference TRBV5-6 and TRBJ1-2): DAGVTQSPTHLIKTRGQQVTLRCSPKSGHDTVSWYQQALGQGPQFIFQYYEEEERQRGNFPDRFSGHQFPNYSSELNVNALLLGDSALYLCASSSTGLEGYTFGSGTRLTVV.

The chain links TRBV5-1 to TRBJ1-1; a weak D match, TRBD1 (5 bases). V shed 1 base and J shed 1 base, with 11 bases lying between them. CDR1 SGHRS and CDR2 YFSETQ come from the germline V gene. This CDR3 is built from 15 residues. DNA of the CDR3: TGCGCCAGCAGCTTGCCAGGGATGGGGAACACTGAAGCTTTCTTT. Translating gives CASSLPGMGNTEAFF.

The CDR3: CASSTSGGTGELFF. The CDR3, as DNA: TGTGCCAGCAGCACTAGCGGGGGCACCGGGGAGCTGTTTTTT. The chain employs TRBV7-9 and TRBJ2-2; 11 bases are shared with TRBD2. The CDR3 contains 14 residues. Trimming took 5 bases from V and 4 from J; bases not matched to a gene: 0. CDR1 is SEHNR, CDR2 FQNEAQ, per germline (reference sequence).

The chain is built from TRBV10-1 and TRBJ2-3; D is possibly TRBD2 (5 bases). Per germline, CDR1 WNHNN and CDR2 SYGVQD (reference sequence). The CDR3 has 15 residues. Trimming took 10 bases from V and 2 from J, leaving 19 bases between them. In DNA, the CDR3 is TGCGCCACCCCGACTACAAGTACGTACACAGATACGCAGTATTTT. It encodes CATPTTSTYTDTQYF.

The chain employs TRBV19 and TRBJ1-1; 7 bases are shared with TRBD1. The CDR3 loop spans 12 amino acids. Trimming removed 5 bases from V and 8 bases from J; junction bases left unmatched: 5. The germline V gene encodes CDR1 LNHDA and CDR2 SQIVND (reference sequence). The CDR3 DNA follows: TGTGCCAGTAGTCACGTGACAGGGGAAGCTTTCTTT. Translating it yields CASSHVTGEAFF.

CDR3 DNA sequence: TGTGCCAGCAGCTGGGGGGCACGAACCTACGAGCAGTACTTC. Protein: CASSWGARTYEQYF. V and J are TRBV7-9 and TRBJ2-7; D is perhaps TRBD1 or TRBD2 (6 bases each). Per the germline V gene, CDR1 is SEHNR and CDR2 is FQNEAQ (reference sequence). The CDR3 length is 14 residues. Trimming pared 4 bases from V and 2 bases from J, leaving 12 bases between. Filled out from reference TRBV7-9 and TRBJ2-7, the complete variable domain reads DTGVSQNPRHKITKRGQNVTFRCDPISEHNRLYWYRQTLGQGPEFLTYFQNEAQLEKSRLLSDRFSAERPKGSFSTLEIQRTEQGDSAMYLCASSWGARTYEQYFGPGTRLTVT.

This chain joins TRBV19 and TRBJ2-1; 8 bases agree with TRBD2. The CDR3 has 14 residues. V lost 7 bases, J lost 5 bases, and 7 bases stayed unmatched. The germline CDR1 and CDR2 sequences are LNHDA and SQIVND (reference sequence). In DNA, the CDR3 is TGTGCCAGTAAGCGGGGGTTTTCTAACAATGAGCAGTTCTTC. As protein: CASKRGFSNNEQFF.

This chain links TRBV2 with TRBJ1-6, with a weak D call TRBD1 (5 bases). This CDR3 is built from 14 residues. Trimming removed 6 bases at V and 6 bases at J, with 12 bases between. CDR1 is SNHLY, CDR2 FYNNEI, per germline. The DNA of the CDR3 is TGTGCCAGCAGACCCGACAGTGCTAATTCACCCCTCCACTTT. It is translated as CASRPDSANSPLHF.

The chain couples TRBV27 to TRBJ1-2, with D hard to call. Germline CDR1 and CDR2: MNHEY and SMNVEV (reference sequence). V lost 5 bases and J lost 4, with 17 bases in between. This CDR3 is built from 15 residues. This CDR3 is CASSRTSPLSYGYTF. CDR3 coding DNA: TGTGCCAGCAGTCGAACTTCTCCCCTATCCTATGGCTACACCTTC.

The chain combines TRBV4-2 with TRBJ2-7; D uncertain. Germline V gene sequence: CDR1 LGHNA, CDR2 YNFKEQ. The CDR3 runs to 16 residues. Trimming shortened V by 4 bases and J by 0 bases, and 16 bases separated the two germline ends. CDR3 residues: CASSPNGVGRSYEQYF. The CDR3 DNA is TGTGCCAGCAGCCCAAACGGCGTCGGCCGCTCCTACGAGCAGTACTTC.